The 8 T cell receptor beta chains in this list originate from one sample, sequenced in a study of memory CD4+ T cells and cytomegalovirus serostatus. Data came from immunoSEQ multiplex PCR; TCRdb stores just in-frame clones and leaves some out. The sample has tens of thousands of clones; over 60% are singletons. The sort gate was single viable CD3+CD4+CD8-CD45RO+ cells for memory CD4+ T cells. The sequenced sample was memory CD4+ T cells from blood. Receptors were obtained from an adult in good health and CMV-seronegative.

The table lists this clone with a few counts. The chain is built from TRBV19 and TRBJ1-1; weak D call: TRBD1 (5 bases). CDR3 length: 15 amino acids. Trimming stripped 6 bases from V and 0 bases from J, with 14 bases between. Germline-derived CDR1 and CDR2 are LNHDA and SQIVND (reference sequence). The CDR3, as DNA: TGTGCCAGTAGCCTGGGGGGTTCGGTGAACACTGAAGCTTTCTTT. Translation: CASSLGGSVNTEAFF.

The chain couples TRBV11-3 to TRBJ1-1; D gene ambiguous. Germline CDR1 and CDR2: SGHNT and YENEEA. The V end was cut by 3 bases, the J end by 3 bases, with 5 bases between. The CDR3 spans 12 residues. The CDR3 bases are TGTGCCAGCAGCTTGCGGGACACTGAAGCTTTCTTT. This sequence encodes CASSLRDTEAFF.

The gene calls are TRBV19 and TRBJ1-2; D ambiguous. Germline values: CDR1 LNHDA, CDR2 SQIVND (reference sequence). V lost 5 bases and J 8 bases, leaving 9 bases between the germline ends. This CDR3 comprises 11 residues. The CDR3 here is CASSYLGGYTF. CDR3 nucleotides: TGTGCCAGTAGTTATCTGGGGGGCTACACCTTC.

The genes are TRBV6-1 and TRBJ1-5; 8 nucleotides line up with TRBD1. Germline-derived CDR1 and CDR2 are MNHNS and SASEGT. After removal of 3 bases from V and 4 bases from J, the junction contained 8 bases not matched to a gene. The CDR3 has 16 amino acids. CDR3 region: CASSDPRDRYNQPQHF. CDR3 sequence (DNA): TGTGCCAGCAGTGACCCTCGGGACAGGTATAATCAGCCCCAGCATTTT.

This clone was picked up a small number of times. V usage is TRBV6-6 and J usage is TRBJ2-2; 7 bases match TRBD2. This CDR3 contains 16 residues. CDR1 MNHNY and CDR2 SVGAGI come from the germline V gene (reference sequence). V dropped 7 bases and J dropped 2; count of bases not matched to a gene: 10. The CDR3 nucleotides are TGTGCCAGCACCCGAATCCCTAGCGGCAACACCGGGGAGCTGTTTTTT. As protein: CASTRIPSGNTGELFF.

The chain employs TRBV29-1 and TRBJ2-1; 9 bases are a match to TRBD2. The V gene's germline CDR1 is SQVTM and CDR2 ANQGSEA. This CDR3 is built from 14 residues. V shed 7 bases and J 2 bases; nucleotides not matched to a gene: 6. The CDR3 here is CSAQVAGAYNEQFF. In DNA form, the CDR3 reads TGCAGCGCCCAGGTAGCGGGGGCCTACAATGAGCAGTTCTTC.

The sample holds one count of this clone. The rearrangement links TRBV6-4 to TRBJ2-2; D might be TRBD2 (7 bases). The length of the CDR3 is 14 residues. Germline lookup yields CDR1 MRHNA and CDR2 SNTAGT. Trimming cost V 11 bases and J 1 base, with 14 bases left between them. The CDR3 loop is CAPGGQENTGELFF. The CDR3 DNA reads TGTGCCCCGGGGGGACAAGAGAACACCGGGGAGCTGTTTTTT.

The chain recombines TRBV7-6 with TRBJ2-5; tentatively, D is TRBD1 (7 bases). The germline CDR1 and CDR2 sequences are SGHVS and FNYEAQ. Trimming removed 3 bases from V and 2 bases from J, with 25 bases in between. The length of the CDR3 is 19 residues. CDR3 sequence: CASSLEGAGRIVVQETQYF. The CDR3 region has the DNA TGTGCCAGCAGCTTGGAGGGGGCCGGGAGAATCGTAGTACAAGAGACCCAGTACTTC.